The TCR beta chain described here comes from a study of blood T cell repertoires in COVID-19. CDR3 length: 16 residues. With 5 bases clipped from V and 6 bases from J, the junction kept 9 bases outside the gene matches. The germline CDR1 and CDR2 sequences are LNHDA and SQIVND (reference sequence). In the source study's methods: Estimation of nucleated cell counts was performed using reference gene primer amplification. Assay used: immunoSEQ multiplex PCR; TCRdb lists only in-frame clones, some missing. V, J and clone size are taken as reported in that table, and D and trimming were inferred from the DNA itself. This sample yields 100,000 to 150,000 clones, of which approximately 86% are seen a single time; approximately 2.3% belongs to the top ten. Participants came from some 23 US areas, aged about 18 to 95 years. The recovered donors of Cohort 3 showed two negative PCRs, clearance, or symptom resolution.

The sample was PBMCs or T cells enriched from blood (not recorded which). This TCR was recovered from a woman in her 50s who had recovered from COVID-19. This chain links TRBV19 with TRBJ1-4, with 10 bases identical to TRBD1. In nucleotides, the CDR3 is TGTGCCAGTAGTGGGCCTCGGGACAGGGGTTATGAAAAACTGTTTTTT. It translates to CASSGPRDRGYEKLFF.